Shown below are 20 T cell receptor beta chains from a single sample sequenced in a study of blood T cells in healthy people across ages. Combining a sample-barcoded 5' primer with a J-beta primer mix, a second PCR ran for roughly 7 to 11 cycles. MiXCR, applied by TCRdb to the 5' RACE reads, yields one record per CDR3 protein. The sample yields 650,000 or so distinct CDR3 sequences, over 40% seen once. The sample was blood. The source of these receptors is a woman of 80 years or more in good health.

This clonotype was counted many times. The chain carries TRBV2 and TRBJ2-5; 7 positions agree with TRBD2. Germline V gives CDR1 SNHLY, CDR2 FYNNEI. The CDR3 runs 13 residues. Trimming at V came to 4 bases and at J to 2 bases, leaving 1 base not matched to a gene. DNA of the CDR3: TGTGCCAGCAGTGGGACTAGTCAAGAGACCCAGTACTTC. It codes for CASSGTSQETQYF.

This clonotype was observed at least ten times. One base away lies a much larger clone, so this may be a sequencing read error. This chain links TRBV10-2 with TRBJ2-7; D remains ambiguous. The CDR3 runs 12 residues. Deletions cut 6 bases from V and 2 bases from J, with 8 bases between. Germline lookup yields CDR1 WSHSY and CDR2 SAAADI. The CDR3 loop is CASRDFPYEQYF. In DNA form, the CDR3 reads TGCGCCAGCAGGGATTTCCCCTACGAGCAGTACTTC.

This clonotype was counted a few times. Written as DNA, the CDR3 is TGTGCCAGCAGCCTTTCCCCTCGGGGATTGTTCTTC. Protein sequence: CASSLSPRGLFF. The gene calls are TRBV5-6 and TRBJ2-1; maybe TRBD2 (5 bases). From germline, CDR1 is SGHDT and CDR2 YYEEEE. The CDR3 covers 12 residues. V dropped 4 bases and J dropped 15 bases, with 17 bases sitting between them.

This clonotype was counted at least ten times. This chain links TRBV25-1 with TRBJ1-5, with 7 bases fitting TRBD1. Germline-derived CDR1 and CDR2 are MGHDK and SYGVNS. CDR3 length: 17 amino acids. J lost 2 bases, V lost 5 bases, and 12 bases had no gene match. The CDR3 coding sequence is TGTGCCAGCAGTTCCGAGGAGACAGGGTCTCGCAATCAGCCCCAGCATTTT. Encoded protein: CASSSEETGSRNQPQHF.

The chain is built from TRBV4-3 and TRBJ2-6, with D unclear. In germline, CDR1 is LGHNA, CDR2 YSLEER. V shed 0 bases and J shed 0 bases, with 9 bases lying between them. The CDR3 runs to 17 residues. The CDR3 nucleotides read TGCGCCAGCAGCCAAGATAAGAGCCCCTCTGGGGCCAACGTCCTGACTTTC. Protein sequence: CASSQDKSPSGANVLTF.

In this sample, this clonotype turned up many times. This rearrangement joins TRBV7-2 to TRBJ2-3; TRBD2 might be the D (6 bases). V was pared by 5 bases and J by 2 bases, with 14 bases between. Germline-derived CDR1 and CDR2 are SGHTA and FQGNSA. This CDR3 contains 15 residues. The CDR3 is CASSMGLGVTDTQYF. The CDR3 DNA follows: TGTGCCAGCAGCATGGGACTGGGGGTCACAGATACGCAGTATTTT.

This clonotype appeared many times. The rearrangement uses TRBV6-5 and TRBJ1-2; D not resolved. Germline V lookup: CDR1 MNHEY, CDR2 SVGAGI. V was clipped by 8 bases and J by 5 bases, with 12 bases between them. The CDR3 is 12 residues long. CDR3: CASATTSYGYTF. CDR3 nucleotide sequence: TGTGCCAGCGCGACTACTTCTTATGGCTACACCTTC.

Concerning this clonotype itself: This may come from a read error, since a much larger clone is one base off. The rearrangement uses TRBV5-1 and TRBJ2-2; no definite D call. The CDR3 length is 13 residues. The V end lost 4 bases, the J end lost 1 base, and 5 bases lay between the germline ends. CDR1 SGHRS and CDR2 YFSETQ come from the germline V gene. The DNA for the CDR3 is TGCGCCAGCAGCCAGGAGAACACCGGGGAGCTGTTTTTT. Translating gives CASSQENTGELFF. Together with reference TRBV5-1 and TRBJ2-2, the CDR3 gives the full variable domain: KAGVTQTPRYLIKTRGQQVTLSCSPISGHRSVSWYQQTPGQGLQFLFEYFSETQRNKGNFPGRFSGRQFSNSRSEMNVSTLELGDSALYLCASSQENTGELFFGEGSRLTVL.

In its sample, this clonotype was seen once. This chain connects TRBV29-1 to TRBJ2-2; 11 positions agree with TRBD1. The CDR3 runs 15 residues. CDR1 SQVTM and CDR2 ANQGSEA come from the germline V gene. The junction had 6 bases not matched to a gene; V was cut back by 6 bases and J by 3 bases. The CDR3 loop reads CSVVGDRGYTGELFF. The CDR3 DNA reads TGCAGCGTCGTTGGGGACAGGGGGTACACCGGGGAGCTGTTTTTT.

This clonotype was observed many times. CDR3 coding DNA: TGCAGCGTTACAACCGGGACTAGCGACTCCTACAATGAGCAGTTCTTC. Protein product: CSVTTGTSDSYNEQFF. The chain has TRBV29-1 and TRBJ2-1; 10 bases align to TRBD2. V was clipped by 5 bases and J by 0 bases; unmatched bases: 7. CDR1 and CDR2 from the germline V gene are SQVTM and ANQGSEA. There are 16 residues in the CDR3.

This clonotype has at least ten counts. The V and J genes are TRBV20-1 and TRBJ2-5; tentative D call: TRBD1 (5 bases). Trimming took 3 bases from V and 7 from J, leaving 21 bases between them. This CDR3 spans 15 amino acids. Germline CDR1 and CDR2: DFQATT and SNEGSKA (reference sequence). The CDR3 is CSASPAGSLFGTQYF. The CDR3 DNA sequence: TGCAGTGCTAGCCCGGCAGGGTCCCTCTTTGGGACCCAGTACTTC.

The table lists this clonotype with many counts. This rearrangement joins TRBV20-1 to TRBJ1-5, with 9 bases identical to TRBD1. J gave up 0 bases and V 4 bases, and 7 bases lay outside the gene matches. CDR1 and CDR2 from the germline V gene are DFQATT and SNEGSKA (reference sequence). The CDR3 runs 16 residues. The chain's CDR3 is CSAKRDRAISNQPQHF. CDR3 coding DNA: TGCAGTGCTAAACGGGACAGGGCGATTAGCAATCAGCCCCAGCATTTT.

This clonotype occurred many times. The rearrangement joins TRBV5-1 to TRBJ2-7; D might be TRBD1 (6 bases). The CDR3 contains 15 residues. Between the trimmed V and J ends, which lost 0 bases and 3 bases, there was a span of 13 bases. The V gene's germline CDR1 is SGHRS and CDR2 YFSETQ. CDR3 nucleotide sequence: TGCGCCAGCAGCTTGGGAGGGCAGGGGAACTACGAGCAGTACTTC. Amino acid sequence: CASSLGGQGNYEQYF. The variable domain in full, with the rest retrieved from reference TRBV5-1 and TRBJ2-7, is KAGVTQTPRYLIKTRGQQVTLSCSPISGHRSVSWYQQTPGQGLQFLFEYFSETQRNKGNFPGRFSGRQFSNSRSEMNVSTLELGDSALYLCASSLGGQGNYEQYFGPGTRLTVT.

This clonotype showed up just once. This may arise from a read error, as a much more abundant clone is one base away. CDR3 region: CASSLQREQYF. In nucleotides, the CDR3 is TGCGCCAGCAGCTTGCAGCGGGAGCAGTACTTC. This sequence joins TRBV5-1 and TRBJ2-5; TRBD2 matches at 8 bases. Unmatched junction bases numbered 1, after V lost 1 base and J lost 11 bases. The CDR3 length is 11 residues. Germline lookup yields CDR1 SGHRS and CDR2 YFSETQ. Full variable domain (remainder filled in from reference TRBV5-1 and TRBJ2-5): KAGVTQTPRYLIKTRGQQVTLSCSPISGHRSVSWYQQTPGQGLQFLFEYFSETQRNKGNFPGRFSGRQFSNSRSEMNVSTLELGDSALYLCASSLQREQYFGPGTRLLVL.

In the case of this clonotype: A much larger clone sits a single nucleotide away, making a read error possible. The chain combines TRBV7-9 with TRBJ2-1; possible D gene TRBD1, 5 bases. The J call may not be correct, given that the DNA end is closer to TRBJ2-7. Germline V gene lookup returns CDR1 SEHNR and CDR2 FQNEAQ (reference sequence). CDR3 length: 16 amino acids. CDR3 sequence: CASSSKGQGSYNEQYF. In DNA form, the CDR3 reads TGTGCCAGCAGCTCCAAGGGGCAGGGCTCCTACAATGAGCAGTACTTC.

The chain combines TRBV25-1 with TRBJ1-5; 8 bases map to TRBD1. This CDR3 spans 15 amino acids. Per the germline V gene, CDR1 is MGHDK and CDR2 is SYGVNS. V lost 4 bases to trimming and J lost 7 bases; unmatched junction nucleotides: 9. DNA of the CDR3: TGTGCCAGCAGTGGGGCAGGGGGCGCGGGACAGCCCCAGCATTTT. Protein sequence: CASSGAGGAGQPQHF.

V usage is TRBV29-1 and J usage is TRBJ2-5; the D is unclear. This CDR3 has 11 amino acids. Germline V CDR1 and CDR2: SQVTM, ANQGSEA. Trimming left V 6 bases short and J 5 bases short, with 10 bases between. CDR3 bases: TGCAGCGTATGGGGTGGGGAGACCCAGTACTTC. Its translation: CSVWGGETQYF. The complete variable domain, with remaining parts taken from reference TRBV29-1 and TRBJ2-5, reads SAVISQKPSRDICQRGTSLTIQCQVDSQVTMMFWYRQQPGQSLTLIATANQGSEATYESGFVIDKFPISRPNLTFSTLTVSNMSPEDSSIYLCSVWGGETQYFGPGTRLLVL.

Regarding this clonotype: Its ends do not fully match the called genes, so a read error is possible. This rearrangement joins TRBV2 to TRBJ1-5, with D possibly TRBD1 on 6 matching bases. CDR1 and CDR2 from the germline V gene are SNHLY and FYNNEI. The CDR3 loop spans 16 amino acids. CDR3 in amino acids: CTSSEWGASSNQPQHF. CDR3 DNA: TGTACCAGCAGTGAATGGGGGGCAAGTAGCAATCAGCCCCAGCATTTT.

This clonotype was recorded a few times. This may stem from a read error, because a much larger clone lies one nucleotide away. The chain links TRBV12-3 or TRBV12-4 to TRBJ2-4; 7 bases map to TRBD1. V shed 3 bases, J shed 13 bases, and the junction held 9 bases outside the gene matches. The CDR3 has 13 amino acids. The CDR3 DNA is TGTGCCAGCAGTTTCCGGGGAACAGGGGAGCAGTACTTC. This encodes CASSFRGTGEQYF.

This clonotype was counted a single time. This sequence may be a read error, since a much larger clone differs from it by one base. The chain joins TRBV15 to TRBJ2-3; 8 bases map to TRBD1. The V and J ends lost 2 bases and 5 bases, in that order; junction bases with no gene match: 12. Germline lookup yields CDR1 LNHNV and CDR2 YYDKDF (reference sequence). This CDR3 spans 17 amino acids. This chain's CDR3 is CATSRNRGTTGEDTQYF. The CDR3, as DNA: TGTGCCACCAGCAGAAATAGGGGAACGACAGGGGAAGATACGCAGTATTTT.